Below are 14 T cell receptor beta chains sequenced from a single sample in a study of cytomegalovirus exposure and HLA in healthy donors. In the PCR, 60 Vbeta and 13 Jbeta primers were used. Produced via immunoSEQ multiplex PCR; TCRdb's table is partial and in-frame only. Of some 180,000 clones listed, about 85% are singletons. Material for sequencing was PBMCs. The receptor set was obtained from a girl between 10 and 17 years old in good health and CMV-seropositive.

V and J are TRBV5-1 and TRBJ1-2, with D perhaps TRBD1 (5 bases). The CDR3 is made up of 16 amino acids. Looked up from germline, CDR1 is SGHRS and CDR2 is YFSETQ. Trimming cost V 0 bases and J 2 bases, with 14 bases left between them. In nucleotides, the CDR3 is TGCGCCAGCAGCTTGGCCGCAGGGCCTGTCAACTATGGCTACACCTTC. The encoded protein is CASSLAAGPVNYGYTF.

In its sample, this clone was seen a few times. This chain links TRBV6-5 with TRBJ2-3; D ambiguous. V lost 2 bases to trimming and J lost 6 bases, with 9 bases between them. This CDR3 region has 13 residues. Germline values: CDR1 MNHEY, CDR2 SVGAGI. Here the CDR3 reads CASSYAYSDTQYF. In DNA, the CDR3 is TGTGCCAGCAGTTACGCCTATTCGGATACGCAGTATTTT.

The V gene is TRBV19, the J gene TRBJ2-7; 8 nucleotides align to TRBD1. The CDR3 is made up of 15 amino acids. V lost 5 bases to trimming and J lost 3 bases; unmatched junction nucleotides: 9. Per the germline V gene, CDR1 is LNHDA and CDR2 is SQIVND (reference sequence). The CDR3 reads CASSPGQGMVYEQYF. Here the CDR3 DNA reads TGTGCCAGTAGTCCAGGACAGGGAATGGTCTACGAGCAGTACTTC.

The chain combines TRBV5-4 with TRBJ2-3; 11 bases are a match to TRBD2. The CDR3 covers 16 residues. The V gene's germline CDR1 is SGHNT and CDR2 YYREEE (reference sequence). The V and J ends lost 4 bases and 4 bases, in that order; junction bases with no gene match: 8. The CDR3 here is CASSPSGRPRSDTQYF. The CDR3 DNA sequence: TGTGCCAGCAGCCCTAGCGGGAGGCCCCGTTCAGATACGCAGTATTTT.

This chain links TRBV28 with TRBJ2-2; tentative D call: TRBD2 (6 bases). The V gene's germline CDR1 is MDHEN and CDR2 SYDVKM. The CDR3 extends over 15 amino acids. Between the trimmed V and J ends, which lost 2 bases and 6 bases, there was a span of 13 bases. The CDR3, as DNA: TGTGCCAGCAGTTTAGCAGGGAGGTGGGCCGGGGAGCTGTTTTTT. It specifies CASSLAGRWAGELFF.

The chain couples TRBV29-1 to TRBJ2-7, with TRBD1 identical over 7 bases. Germline CDR1 is SQVTM and CDR2 is ANQGSEA. V lost 6 bases, J lost 5 bases, and 4 bases stayed unmatched. The CDR3 totals 11 residues. CDR3 amino acids: CSVRQGHEQYF. For the CDR3, the DNA is TGCAGCGTGCGACAGGGCCACGAGCAGTACTTC.

The chain carries TRBV5-1 and TRBJ2-7; TRBD1 is a possible D gene (5 bases). The CDR3 contains 11 residues. V lost 7 bases, J lost 4 bases, and 9 bases lay in between. CDR1 SGHRS and CDR2 YFSETQ come from the germline V gene. CDR3 in amino acids: CASGQGYEQYF. Here the CDR3 DNA reads TGCGCCAGCGGCCAGGGTTACGAGCAGTACTTC. Full variable domain (remainder filled in from reference TRBV5-1 and TRBJ2-7): KAGVTQTPRYLIKTRGQQVTLSCSPISGHRSVSWYQQTPGQGLQFLFEYFSETQRNKGNFPGRFSGRQFSNSRSEMNVSTLELGDSALYLCASGQGYEQYFGPGTRLTVT.

This clone was counted once. The chain employs TRBV5-6 and TRBJ1-1, with 7 bases lining up with TRBD1. Germline V gene sequence: CDR1 SGHDT, CDR2 YYEEEE. J gave up 7 bases and V 2 bases, and 14 bases lay outside the gene matches. The CDR3 is made up of 16 amino acids. The CDR3 sequence: CASSFGTALGGDEAFF. CDR3 nucleotides: TGTGCCAGCAGCTTCGGGACAGCACTTGGGGGTGATGAAGCTTTCTTT.

On this clone itself: The junction shows a germline mismatch at one end, possibly a read error. The chain is built from TRBV19 and TRBJ1-1; 7 nucleotides align to TRBD1. The CDR3 covers 14 residues. Germline V gene lookup returns CDR1 LNHDA and CDR2 SQIVND (reference sequence). The CDR3: CASSIGQAWTEAFF. CDR3 in DNA: TGTGCCAGTAGCATAGGACAGGCGTGGACTGAAGCTTTCTTT.

The chain is built from TRBV6-1 and TRBJ2-7; tentative D call: TRBD1 (5 bases). V lost 1 base and J 3 bases, leaving 10 bases between the germline ends. CDR1 MNHNS and CDR2 SASEGT come from the germline V gene. This CDR3 is 14 amino acids long. In DNA, the CDR3 is TGTGCCAGCAGTGAAGTTAGGGGTAACTACGAGCAGTACTTC. It encodes CASSEVRGNYEQYF.

V usage is TRBV10-3 and J usage is TRBJ2-1; 9 bases fit TRBD2. Germline V CDR1 and CDR2: ENHRY, SYGVKD. Unmatched junction bases numbered 7, after V lost 3 bases and J lost 4 bases. The CDR3 consists of 16 residues. CDR3 in DNA: TGTGCCATCAGTGATCTAGCGGGAAGGGCATACAATGAGCAGTTCTTC. Amino acids: CAISDLAGRAYNEQFF.

Here the CDR3 DNA reads TGTGCCACCAGCAGTGCTGTTAATTGGGGGGACAGGAGCTCTGGAAACACCATATATTTT. This codes for CATSSAVNWGDRSSGNTIYF. The V gene is TRBV15, the J gene TRBJ1-3; 8 bases line up with TRBD1. Germline values: CDR1 LNHNV, CDR2 YYDKDF (reference sequence). V dropped 3 bases and J dropped 0; count of bases not matched to a gene: 16. The CDR3 sequence is 20 residues long.

V usage is TRBV7-9 and J usage is TRBJ2-7, with D perhaps TRBD1 (6 bases). With 2 bases removed from V and 3 bases from J, the gap between germline ends came to 14 bases. The CDR3 has 15 amino acids. Germline V gives CDR1 SEHNR, CDR2 FQNEAQ (reference sequence). The CDR3 DNA is TGTGCCAGCAGCTTATTTGGGGGCCCAAGCTACGAGCAGTACTTC. Its protein product is CASSLFGGPSYEQYF.

CDR3 nucleotide sequence: TGTGCCAGCAGCTTAAGGGGGGGTCATCAGCCCCAGCATTTT. As protein: CASSLRGGHQPQHF. This chain uses TRBV7-2 with TRBJ1-5, with a weak D call TRBD1 (6 bases). This CDR3 has 14 residues. Trimming shortened V by 2 bases and J by 5 bases, and 10 bases separated the two germline ends. The V gene's germline CDR1 is SGHTA and CDR2 FQGNSA.